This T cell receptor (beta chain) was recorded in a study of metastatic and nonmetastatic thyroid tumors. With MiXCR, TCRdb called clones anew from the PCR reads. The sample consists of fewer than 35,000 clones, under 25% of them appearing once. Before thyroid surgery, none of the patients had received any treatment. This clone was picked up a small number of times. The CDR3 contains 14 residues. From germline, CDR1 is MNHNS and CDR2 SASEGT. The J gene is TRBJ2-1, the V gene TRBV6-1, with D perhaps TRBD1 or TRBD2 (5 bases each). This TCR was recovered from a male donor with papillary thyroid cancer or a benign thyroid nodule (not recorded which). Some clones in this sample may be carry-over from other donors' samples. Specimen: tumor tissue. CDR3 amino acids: CAGGTAAQYNEQFF. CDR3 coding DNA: TGTGCTGGGGGAACGGCGGCCCAATACAATGAGCAGTTCTTC.